The 5 T cell receptor beta chains presented below share a single source sample, sequenced in a study of T cell responses to AZD1222 COVID-19 vaccine. Repertoires were generated with immunoSEQ multiplex PCR, while TCRdb's copy carries only in-frame clones and drops some. The sample carries about 120,000 clones, around 94% recorded once. Material: peripheral blood, obtained 28 days after the second AZD1222 dose. Source of these receptors: an adult who received the AZD1222 COVID-19 vaccine.

The chain combines TRBV6-5 with TRBJ2-7; 11 nucleotides agree with TRBD1. Trimming removed 8 bases from V and 6 bases from J; junction bases left unmatched: 6. Germline lookup yields CDR1 MNHEY and CDR2 SVGAGI. The CDR3 is 13 amino acids. CDR3: CASEDRGLGEQYF. CDR3 in DNA: TGTGCCAGCGAGGACAGGGGGCTCGGCGAGCAGTACTTC.

The chain carries TRBV12-5 and TRBJ1-5, with D uncertain. The CDR3 loop spans 12 amino acids. V was shortened by 1 base and J by 9 bases, with 7 bases between the two germline ends. Germline CDR1 LGHNT, CDR2 FRNRAP. The CDR3 sequence is CASGLGGGPQHF. DNA of the CDR3: TGTGCTAGTGGTTTGGGGGGAGGGCCCCAGCATTTT.

The rearrangement uses TRBV29-1 and TRBJ2-1; D assignment may be TRBD1 or TRBD2 (5 bases each). V lost 6 bases and J 0 bases, leaving 12 bases between the germline ends. The CDR3 length is 14 residues. The germline CDR1 and CDR2 sequences are SQVTM and ANQGSEA. CDR3 region: CSVGTVDSYNEQFF. DNA for the CDR3: TGCAGCGTAGGGACCGTAGACTCCTACAATGAGCAGTTCTTC.

This chain connects TRBV10-3 to TRBJ2-2; 10 bases line up with TRBD2. V gave up 1 base and J gave up 5 bases; unmatched junction bases: 4. Germline V gene lookup returns CDR1 ENHRY and CDR2 SYGVKD. The CDR3 extends over 16 amino acids. As DNA, the CDR3 is TGTGCCATCAGTGAGTTAGCGGGAGGAAAAACCGGGGAGCTGTTTTTT. Its protein product is CAISELAGGKTGELFF.

The gene calls are TRBV9 and TRBJ1-5, with 10 bases matching TRBD1. This CDR3 has 15 amino acids. Germline V CDR1 and CDR2: SGDLS, YYNGEE. V lost 2 bases to trimming and J lost 6 bases; unmatched junction nucleotides: 5. The CDR3 spells CASSVGTGDGQPQHF. In DNA form, the CDR3 reads TGTGCCAGCAGCGTCGGGACAGGGGACGGTCAGCCCCAGCATTTT.